The 13 T cell receptor beta chains listed next were all sequenced from one sample in a study of control samples from healthy donors and cancer patients. Some clones are missing from TCRdb's copy, which holds only in-frame ones; the method was immunoSEQ multiplex PCR. The profile shows 99,000 or so clones, roughly four fifths of them singletons. The sequenced sample was blood. The receptors derive from a woman aged 50 to 65 in good health.

This clone occurred once. The J gene is TRBJ2-1, the V gene TRBV6-1, with unresolved D. CDR3 length: 14 residues. Trimming stripped 2 bases from V and 7 bases from J, with 12 bases between. The germline CDR1 and CDR2 sequences are MNHNS and SASEGT. The CDR3 DNA follows: TGTGCCAGCAGTGAAACTCGCGCCGTAAATGAGCAGTTCTTC. Its translation is CASSETRAVNEQFF.

The chain uses TRBV7-2 and TRBJ2-3; no clear D. Between the trimmed V and J ends, which lost 3 bases and 6 bases, there was a span of 10 bases. This CDR3 contains 13 residues. The V gene's germline CDR1 is SGHTA and CDR2 FQGNSA. The CDR3 DNA reads as TGTGCCAGCAGCTTCGGATGGGTCGATACGCAGTATTTT. Translating gives CASSFGWVDTQYF.

This chain joins TRBV10-1 and TRBJ1-4; D is unclear. The CDR3 has 16 residues. CDR1 is WNHNN, CDR2 SYGVQD, per germline (reference sequence). The V gene lost 4 bases and the J gene lost 5 bases, with 17 bases spanning the gap. The DNA of the CDR3 is TGCGCCAGCAGTGGGCCGAACTGGCAGGTGAATGAAAAACTGTTTTTT. Translating it yields CASSGPNWQVNEKLFF.

The chain carries TRBV28 and TRBJ2-5; D possibly corresponds to TRBD1 (5 bases). The CDR3 length is 13 residues. Per germline, CDR1 MDHEN and CDR2 SYDVKM. V shed 5 bases and J shed 2 bases, with 9 bases lying between them. Here the CDR3 reads CASSRQLQETQYF. The CDR3 nucleotides are TGTGCCAGCAGTCGACAGCTTCAAGAGACCCAGTACTTC. Looking up the rest from reference TRBV28 and TRBJ2-5 gives the full variable domain: DVKVTQSSRYLVKRTGEKVFLECVQDMDHENMFWYRQDPGLGLRLIYFSYDVKMKEKGDIPEGYSVSREKKERFSLILESASTNQTSMYLCASSRQLQETQYFGPGTRLLVL.

In its sample, this clone was seen once. This chain links TRBV30 with TRBJ2-7, with 8 bases identical to TRBD1. The CDR3 runs to 13 residues. The J segment lost 4 bases and the V segment lost 0 bases, leaving 2 bases of the junction unmatched. Germline V gene lookup returns CDR1 GTSNPN and CDR2 SVGIG (reference sequence). CDR3 coding DNA: TGTGCCTGGAGTGTTGGGACAGGATACGAGCAGTACTTC. Encoded protein: CAWSVGTGYEQYF.

The V gene is TRBV28, the J gene TRBJ1-2; 9 bases map to TRBD1. Germline V gene data show CDR1 as MDHEN and CDR2 as SYDVKM. The CDR3 consists of 14 residues. The trim removed 8 bases at V and 5 bases at J, leaving 9 bases unmatched. The CDR3: CASATGTGIYGYTF. The CDR3 DNA is TGTGCCAGCGCTACCGGGACAGGGATTTATGGCTACACCTTC.

CDR3 nucleotides: TGCGCCAGCAGCCTGGGACTCCACAATGAAAAACTGTTTTTT. It specifies CASSLGLHNEKLFF. This chain connects TRBV5-1 to TRBJ1-4; TRBD1 is a possible D gene (5 bases). Germline V CDR1 and CDR2: SGHRS, YFSETQ. The CDR3 is 14 amino acids. V lost 4 bases and J 5 bases, leaving 12 bases between the germline ends. Supplemented by reference TRBV5-1 and TRBJ1-4, the full variable domain reads KAGVTQTPRYLIKTRGQQVTLSCSPISGHRSVSWYQQTPGQGLQFLFEYFSETQRNKGNFPGRFSGRQFSNSRSEMNVSTLELGDSALYLCASSLGLHNEKLFFGSGTQLSVL.

J is TRBJ2-5 and V is TRBV24-1; 15 bases agree with TRBD2. V trimming: 3 bases; J trimming: 5 bases; junction bases outside the gene matches: 6. The CDR3 length is 17 residues. Germline CDR1 is KGHDR and CDR2 is SFDVKD. The CDR3, as DNA: TGTGCCACCAGTGATCCAGGACTAGCGGGAGGGGGGGAGACCCAGTACTTC. As protein: CATSDPGLAGGGETQYF.

CDR3 in DNA: TGTGCCAGCAGCCCCCCGGAGGAAGAGACCCAGTACTTC. Translated: CASSPPEEETQYF. The chain is built from TRBV11-3 and TRBJ2-5; D is perhaps TRBD2 (5 bases). Looked up from germline, CDR1 is SGHNT and CDR2 is YENEEA. This CDR3 is 13 amino acids long. V dropped 5 bases and J dropped 3 bases, with 10 bases sitting between them.

The rearrangement joins TRBV5-1 to TRBJ2-1; D gene uncertain. The CDR3 has 16 residues. Trimming stripped 0 bases from V and 0 bases from J, with 10 bases between. In germline, CDR1 is SGHRS, CDR2 YFSETQ. CDR3 loop: CASSLDLDGSYNEQFF. The CDR3 DNA sequence: TGCGCCAGCAGCTTGGATCTGGACGGCTCCTACAATGAGCAGTTCTTC.

The chain links TRBV18 to TRBJ1-1, with 7 bases lining up with TRBD1. After removal of 4 bases from V and 3 bases from J, the junction contained 11 bases not matched to a gene. Germline CDR1 KGHSH, CDR2 LQKENI. The CDR3 length is 16 residues. CDR3 region: CASSHDRVGMDTEAFF. DNA for the CDR3: TGTGCCAGCTCACACGACAGGGTTGGAATGGACACTGAAGCTTTCTTT.

This clone was picked up one time. The rearrangement links TRBV10-3 to TRBJ2-1, with a tentative D call TRBD2 (5 bases). V was shortened by 7 bases and J by 7 bases, with 14 bases between the two germline ends. Germline loops: CDR1 ENHRY, CDR2 SYGVKD. The CDR3 contains 13 residues. The CDR3 nucleotides are TGTGCCATCAAGGACTCCTCGGGGAATGAGCAGTTCTTC. This codes for CAIKDSSGNEQFF.

This clone has only a few counts. This chain joins TRBV9 and TRBJ1-5, with a weak D call TRBD1 (6 bases). The CDR3 covers 14 residues. Germline-derived CDR1 and CDR2 are SGDLS and YYNGEE. The V end was cut by 5 bases, the J end by 1 base, with 10 bases between. The CDR3 sequence is CASSRGFSNQPQHF. The CDR3 coding sequence is TGTGCCAGCAGTAGGGGGTTCAGCAATCAGCCCCAGCATTTT.